This T cell receptor (beta chain) was observed in a study of cytomegalovirus exposure and HLA in healthy donors. Study-level findings and limits: Most TCR sequences showed up rarely, but some public TCRs showed up in many donors. Upon later analysis, TCR association rates were observed to vary by HLA locus, being highest for DRB1 and lowest for HLA-C.

Comment on this clone: Its cognate antigen is unknown.

The CDR3 contains 17 residues. CDR1 and CDR2 from the germline V gene are SGHTA and FQGNSA. After removal of 3 bases from V and 1 base from J, the junction contained 8 bases not matched to a gene. It was with 60 Vbeta and 13 Jbeta primers that the PCR ran. Measured with immunoSEQ multiplex PCR; TCRdb has only the in-frame clones, and not every one. The sample consists of some 100,000 clones, 84% of them appearing once. Though nominally healthy at sampling, donors likely had unrecorded immune exposures. This receptor was taken from a woman in her late teens or twenties in good health and CMV-seronegative. V and J are TRBV7-2 and TRBJ2-2; 7 bases line up with TRBD2. Material for sequencing was PBMCs. CDR3 region: CASSFWVGGGNTGELFF. CDR3 sequence (DNA): TGTGCCAGCAGCTTTTGGGTTGGCGGGGGGAACACCGGGGAGCTGTTTTTT.